The clone carrying this T cell receptor (beta chain) was observed a few times. Libraries were prepared by immunoSEQ multiplex PCR; TCRdb keeps only in-frame clonotypes and omits some of them. The table lists roughly 260,000 clones, approximately 85% of them singletons, with 1.5% to 2% in the top ten. This sample stems from a study of blood T cell repertoires in COVID-19. V lost 4 bases to trimming and J lost 7 bases, with 19 bases between them. In germline, CDR1 is MNHEY, CDR2 SMNVEV (reference sequence). The CDR3 runs to 15 residues. The rearrangement links TRBV27 to TRBJ1-1; D is unresolved. This TCR came from a woman in her fifties or sixties who had recovered from COVID-19. Input material: PBMCs or T cells enriched from blood (not recorded which). The CDR3 bases are TGTGCCAGCAGTTCGGGGAGCCCCGCTTGGAATGAAGCTTTCTTT. Amino acids: CASSSGSPAWNEAFF.